This T cell receptor (beta chain) was captured by sequencing in a study of identical twins. This clonotype appeared many times. V gave up 5 bases and J gave up 4 bases, with 20 bases separating them. Germline-derived CDR1 and CDR2 are DFQATT and SNEGSKA (reference sequence). The CDR3 spans 16 residues. Each donor was a healthy Caucasian. TCRdb reanalysed the 5' RACE reads using MiXCR and keeps one entry per CDR3 protein. The sample has about 470,000 distinct CDR3 sequences; approximately 25% are singletons. This same sample was also taken into another study, of T cells expressing NK-cell markers. That study reports: It was sorted CD3+CD56-NKG2C+, CD3+CD56+NKG2C- and CD3+CD56+NKG2C+ T cells that provided the TCR beta repertoires.

The sequencing input was CD4+ T cells sorted from blood. The sequence was collected from a woman aged 18-29 years in good health. The chain links TRBV20-1 to TRBJ2-2; tentative D call: TRBD2 (6 bases). DNA of the CDR3: TGCAGTGCTCGGCCCCCGGGAGCCCAGGCCACCGGGGAGCTGTTTTTT. Protein: CSARPPGAQATGELFF.